A single TCR beta chain is shown here with its context. Time point: pre-treatment baseline. One draw preceded checkpoint blockade; another followed its first cycle at week 3. Patients with prior systemic cancer treatment, concomitant immunosuppressants, or other active malignancies were excluded. CDR1 is MNHEY, CDR2 SVGAGI, per germline. The V and J ends lost 6 bases and 2 bases, in that order; junction bases with no gene match: 8. The CDR3 loop spans 15 amino acids. The sample belongs to a study of blood T cell dynamics during melanoma immunotherapy. Clones were read by immunoSEQ multiplex PCR, and TCRdb kept only the in-frame ones, dropping some. The repertoire holds several hundred clones, with roughly 90% as singletons.

This chain joins TRBV6-5 and TRBJ2-7; the match to TRBD1 covers 9 bases. The input for sequencing was cell-free DNA from blood, taken from a patient treated with checkpoint blockade. This receptor was taken from a human donor with melanoma. The CDR3 loop is CASRRGQGRAYEQYF. In DNA, the CDR3 is TGTGCCAGCAGACGGGGACAGGGTAGGGCCTACGAGCAGTACTTC.